This T cell receptor (beta chain) was obtained from a study of regulatory T cells in long-lasting Graves disease. Overall study context: Newly diagnosed Graves' patients took antithyroid drugs under 3 months.

Library construction for TCR beta used iRepertoire HTBI primers and Arm-PCR of CDR3 regions. TCRdb passed the multiplex PCR reads through MiXCR, listing each CDR3 protein once. The sample yields some 500,000 distinct CDR3 sequences, about 15% seen once. At least ten counts were recorded for this clonotype. Sample time point: newly diagnosed GD, antithyroid drugs for less than 3 months. Extracted RNA from PBMCs served as the source of the TCR library. This CDR3 comprises 14 residues. V was shortened by 4 bases and J by 3 bases, with 15 bases between the two germline ends. Germline V CDR1 and CDR2: GTSNPN, SVGIG (reference sequence). These data were also filed under a second study, of T cells in Graves' hyperthyroidism and ophthalmopathy. From that paper: When the TCR CDR3 underwent first-round RT-PCR, the HTBI primer set was used.

The source material was peripheral blood mononuclear cells (PBMCs), sampled at new diagnosis, from a patient treated with antithyroid drugs. The sequence was obtained from a woman aged 40 to 65 with Graves disease. This chain links TRBV30 with TRBJ1-1; TRBD1 might be the D (5 bases). As DNA, the CDR3 is TGTGCCTGGATATGGCGTTCGGGGGACACTGAAGCTTTCTTT. Encoded protein: CAWIWRSGDTEAFF.